This T cell receptor (beta chain) was profiled in a study of T cells in Graves' hyperthyroidism and ophthalmopathy. The CDR3 runs 15 residues. CDR1 is SGHTA and CDR2 is FQGNSA in the germline V gene. With regard to this clonotype: A single base separates this from a much larger clone, so it may be a read error.

Amplification of TCR beta CDR3 regions used RNA as the template. The TCR CDR3 was amplified in a first-round RT-PCR using the HTBI primer set. Each CDR3 protein gets one entry after TCRdb re-called the multiplex PCR reads with MiXCR. The sample carries about 700,000 distinct CDR3 sequences, 11% to 15% recorded once. This rearrangement joins TRBV7-2 to TRBJ2-1, with 8 positions matching TRBD2. The sample was blood. This clonotype was sampled from a woman aged 18-30 years with Graves' hyperthyroidism. The CDR3 reads CASERYAGGYSEQFF. CDR3 DNA sequence: TGTGCCAGCGAACGCTATGCGGGAGGCTACAGTGAGCAGTTCTTC.